The TCR beta chain described here comes from a study of OX40 agonist ivuxolimab in advanced cancers. Study-wide background: Cancers in dose escalation were hepatocellular, melanoma, renal cell and head and neck. There were three patients with partial responses, one having hepatocellular carcinoma and two cutaneous melanoma.

Overall study results and limits: Compared with CD4+, CD8+ T cells on average had more expanded clones.

The protocol was immunoSEQ multiplex PCR, while the TCRdb copy is restricted to in-frame clones and leaves out a portion. This sample carries 75,000 to 95,000 clones, roughly 90% of them seen once, and the ten largest clones take about a tenth. Turning to this clone: Its specificity is not known.

The CDR3 sequence is 13 residues long. In germline, CDR1 is LNHDA, CDR2 SQIVND (reference sequence). Trimming shortened V by 7 bases and J by 0 bases, and 10 bases separated the two germline ends. Sequenced material: CD4+ or CD8+ T cells sorted from blood, taken in a trial of the OX40 agonist ivuxolimab. The chain carries TRBV19 and TRBJ2-7, with D tentatively TRBD2 (5 bases). This receptor was identified in an adult with an advanced solid tumor such as melanoma, head and neck, liver or kidney cancer. DNA for the CDR3: TGTGCCAGTAATGCAGGAGGCTCCTACGAGCAGTACTTC. This codes for CASNAGGSYEQYF.